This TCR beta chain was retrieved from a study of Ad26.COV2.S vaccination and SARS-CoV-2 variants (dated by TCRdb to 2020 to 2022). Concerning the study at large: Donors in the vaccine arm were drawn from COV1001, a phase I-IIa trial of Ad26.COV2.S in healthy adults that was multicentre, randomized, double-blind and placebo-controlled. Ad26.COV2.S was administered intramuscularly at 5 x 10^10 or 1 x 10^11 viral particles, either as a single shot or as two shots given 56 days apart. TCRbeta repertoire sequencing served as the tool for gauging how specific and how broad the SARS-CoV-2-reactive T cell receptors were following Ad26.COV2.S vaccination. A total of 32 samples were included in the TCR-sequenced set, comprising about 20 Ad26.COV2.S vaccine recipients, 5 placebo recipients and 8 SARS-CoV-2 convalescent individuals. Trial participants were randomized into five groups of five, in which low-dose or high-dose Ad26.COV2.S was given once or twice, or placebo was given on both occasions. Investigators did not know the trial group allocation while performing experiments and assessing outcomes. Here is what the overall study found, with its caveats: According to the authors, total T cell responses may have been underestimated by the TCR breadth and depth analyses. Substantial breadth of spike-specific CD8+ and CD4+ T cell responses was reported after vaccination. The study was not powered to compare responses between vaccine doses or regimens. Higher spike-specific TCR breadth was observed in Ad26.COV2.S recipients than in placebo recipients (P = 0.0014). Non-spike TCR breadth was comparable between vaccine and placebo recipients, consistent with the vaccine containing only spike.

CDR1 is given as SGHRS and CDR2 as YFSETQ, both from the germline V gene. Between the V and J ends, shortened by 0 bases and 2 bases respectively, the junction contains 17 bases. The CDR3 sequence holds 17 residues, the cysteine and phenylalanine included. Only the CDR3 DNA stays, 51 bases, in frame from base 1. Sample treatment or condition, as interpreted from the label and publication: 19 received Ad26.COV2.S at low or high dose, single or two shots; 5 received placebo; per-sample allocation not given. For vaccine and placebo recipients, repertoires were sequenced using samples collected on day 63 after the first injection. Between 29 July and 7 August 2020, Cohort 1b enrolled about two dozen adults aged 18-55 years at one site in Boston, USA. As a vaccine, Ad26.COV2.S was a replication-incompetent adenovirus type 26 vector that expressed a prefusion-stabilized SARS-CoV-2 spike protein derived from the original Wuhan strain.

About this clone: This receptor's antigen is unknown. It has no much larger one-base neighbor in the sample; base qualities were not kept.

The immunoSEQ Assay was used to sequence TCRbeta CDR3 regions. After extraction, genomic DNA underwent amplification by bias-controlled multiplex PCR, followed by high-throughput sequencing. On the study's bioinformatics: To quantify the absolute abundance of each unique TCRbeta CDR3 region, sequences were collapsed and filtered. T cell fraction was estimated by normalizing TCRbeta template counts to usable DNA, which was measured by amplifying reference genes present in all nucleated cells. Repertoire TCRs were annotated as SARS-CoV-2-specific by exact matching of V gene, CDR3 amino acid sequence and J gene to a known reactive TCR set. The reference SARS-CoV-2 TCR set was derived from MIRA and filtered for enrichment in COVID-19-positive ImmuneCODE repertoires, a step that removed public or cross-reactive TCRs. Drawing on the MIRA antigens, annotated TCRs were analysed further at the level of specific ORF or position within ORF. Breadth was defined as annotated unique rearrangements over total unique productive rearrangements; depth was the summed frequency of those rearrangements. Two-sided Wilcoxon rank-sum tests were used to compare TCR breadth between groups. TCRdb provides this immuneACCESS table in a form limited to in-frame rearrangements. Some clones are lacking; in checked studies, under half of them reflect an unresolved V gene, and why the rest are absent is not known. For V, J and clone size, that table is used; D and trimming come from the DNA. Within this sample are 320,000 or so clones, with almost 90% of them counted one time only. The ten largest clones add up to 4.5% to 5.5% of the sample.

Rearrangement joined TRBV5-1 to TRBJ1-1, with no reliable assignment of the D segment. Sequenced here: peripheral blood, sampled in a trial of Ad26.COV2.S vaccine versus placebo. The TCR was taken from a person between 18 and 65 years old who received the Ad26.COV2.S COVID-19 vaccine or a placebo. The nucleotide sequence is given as TGCGCCAGCAGCTTGGTGCTCCTCAGTGGGCCAAACACTGAAGCTTTCTTT. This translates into CASSLVLLSGPNTEAFF.